This T cell receptor (beta chain) was obtained from a study of control samples from healthy donors and cancer patients. CDR1 is SQVTM, CDR2 ANQGSEA, per germline. The CDR3 runs 13 residues. The V gene lost 4 bases and the J gene lost 2 bases, with 9 bases spanning the gap. Some clones are missing from TCRdb's copy, which holds only in-frame ones; the method was immunoSEQ multiplex PCR. The table lists about 140,000 clones, 75% to 95% of them singletons. The specimen was blood. This chain joins TRBV29-1 and TRBJ1-5, with D perhaps matching TRBD1 (5 bases). The TCR originated in a man under 40 in good health. In DNA form, the CDR3 reads TGCAGCGTTGTGGGGGAAGGCAATCAGCCCCAGCATTTT. It encodes CSVVGEGNQPQHF.